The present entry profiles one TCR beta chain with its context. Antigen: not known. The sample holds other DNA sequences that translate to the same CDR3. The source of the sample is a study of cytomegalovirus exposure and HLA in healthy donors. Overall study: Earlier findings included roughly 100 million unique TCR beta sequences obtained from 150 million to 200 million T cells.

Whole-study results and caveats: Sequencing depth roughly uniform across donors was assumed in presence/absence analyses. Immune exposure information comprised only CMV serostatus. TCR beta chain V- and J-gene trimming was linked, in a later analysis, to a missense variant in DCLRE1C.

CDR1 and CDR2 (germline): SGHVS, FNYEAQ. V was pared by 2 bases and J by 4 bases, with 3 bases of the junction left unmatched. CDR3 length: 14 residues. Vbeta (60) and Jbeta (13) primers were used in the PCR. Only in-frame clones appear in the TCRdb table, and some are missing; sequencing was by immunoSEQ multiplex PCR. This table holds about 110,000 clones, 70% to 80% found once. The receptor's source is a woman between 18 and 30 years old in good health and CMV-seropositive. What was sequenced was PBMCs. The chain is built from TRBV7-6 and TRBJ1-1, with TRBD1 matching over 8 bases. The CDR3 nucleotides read TGTGCCAGCAGCTTACAGGGGGCGAGCACTGAAGCTTTCTTT. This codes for CASSLQGASTEAFF. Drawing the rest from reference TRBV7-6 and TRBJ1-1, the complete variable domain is GAGVSQSPRYKVTKRGQDVALRCDPISGHVSLYWYRQALGQGPEFLTYFNYEAQQDKSGLPNDRFSAERPEGSISTLTIQRTEQRDSAMYRCASSLQGASTEAFFGQGTRLTVV.